This T cell receptor beta chain was retrieved from a study of neurological immune-mediated disorders (dated by TCRdb to about 2019). In the study overall: Peripheral blood TCR-beta repertoires from patients with HTLV-I-associated myelopathy (HAM/TSP), patients with multiple sclerosis, and healthy controls were compared in the study using UMI-based sequencing. The approximately 98 TCR-beta libraries included longitudinal samples, technical triplicates and paired sorted CD4+ and CD8+ T-cell subsets alongside PBMC samples. Longitudinal HAM/TSP and healthy donors had 3 time-points each (about 3-45 month intervals). Of the approximately 65 subjects in the cohort, some 14 were HAM/TSP patients, some 34 were multiple sclerosis patients, and approximately 20 were healthy controls.

This clonotype occurred many times. It lacks a known antigen. No quality values exist for individual bases; no much larger clone is one base distant. cDNA was synthesized by template-switch 5'RACE using a primer carrying a 10-nucleotide random unique molecular identifier by which each TCR transcript was tagged. Every sequencing run covered 15-18 subjects and yielded more than 160 million TCR-beta sequences. Total RNA was extracted with the RNeasy kit. The KAPA Real-time Library Amplification kit was used to amplify TCR-beta VDJ regions with primers for the TCR constant region and the 5'RACE anchor. A first PCR added sample indexes and Illumina adaptors, after which a second PCR increased the library yield. After Ampure bead purification, the TCR product of roughly 650 bp was size-selected on a 2% E-gel SizeSelection system. Before pooling, libraries had their quality checked on a Bioanalyzer, their concentration measured with Qubit, and their quantity determined with the Kapa Library Quantification kit. An Illumina HiSeq 2500 was used to sequence the libraries paired-end at 2 x 150 bp. To increase sequence diversity, roughly 24-32% phiX was spiked into each library pool. Under the source paper's analysis protocol: The UMI-based MiGEC pipeline processed quality-filtered reads and removed over 75% of raw TCR sequences during error correction. IMGT germline references were used for aligning VDJ genes, and each clonotype was defined as a unique CDR3 amino acid sequence together with its V-J genes. Clonal expansion, Shannon diversity, and CDR3 relatedness (CalcPairwiseDistances, ClusterSamples) were evaluated with VDJtools, and phylogenetic trees were built with CLCbio workbench. A clone was classed as expanded if it had 8 or more unique UMIs, a cutoff based on coefficient-of-variation modelling across technical triplicates. The raw public reads went through TCRdb reprocessing: fastp at Q25, MiXCR clone calling, in-frame beta chains kept. Rows are unified per CDR3 protein, each entry keeping the most common DNA and genes. TCRdb's processing, not the authors' own work, is the source of the V and J calls. The sample table contains 71,000 or so distinct CDR3 sequences; only one count was recorded for approximately 14% of them. The ten most abundant clones make up about 4.5% of the sample.

There are 13 amino acids in the CDR3, from cysteine to phenylalanine inclusive. Only the CDR3 DNA stays, 39 bases, in frame from base 1. Trimming at the junction amounts to 2 bases on V and 2 bases on J, and the germline ends lie 8 bases apart. The germline V gene specifies SGHRS as CDR1 and YFSETQ as CDR2. Summary of the overall study and its limitations: Across subjects, expanded clones never shared an identical CDR3 amino acid sequence, which suggests that the TCR-beta repertoires in every group were private. TCR clonal expansion was highest in HAM/TSP patients and lowest in MS patients, with MS patients falling below even healthy controls.

The intended sense of this specimen's time point label: longitudinal time-point 1 (baseline). Unsorted PBMC libraries were generated from 2 million PBMCs stored in RNAlater at -80 °C until RNA extraction. Peripheral blood underwent Ficoll-Hypaque density gradient centrifugation to isolate PBMCs, which were then cryopreserved in liquid nitrogen. This sequence uses TRBV5-1 and TRBJ2-7; the D gene is possibly TRBD1, with 6 bases matching. The sample was PBMCs. This TCR was recovered from a female donor with HTLV-1-associated myelopathy (HAM/TSP). The nucleotides are TGCGCCAGCAGCTTCGGACAGACCTACGAGCAGTACTTC. This codes for CASSFGQTYEQYF. Outside the CDR3, residues come from the reference TRBV5-1 and TRBJ2-7 proteins, so the full variable domain is: KAGVTQTPRYLIKTRGQQVTLSCSPISGHRSVSWYQQTPGQGLQFLFEYFSETQRNKGNFPGRFSGRQFSNSRSEMNVSTLELGDSALYLCASSFGQTYEQYFGPGTRLTVT.